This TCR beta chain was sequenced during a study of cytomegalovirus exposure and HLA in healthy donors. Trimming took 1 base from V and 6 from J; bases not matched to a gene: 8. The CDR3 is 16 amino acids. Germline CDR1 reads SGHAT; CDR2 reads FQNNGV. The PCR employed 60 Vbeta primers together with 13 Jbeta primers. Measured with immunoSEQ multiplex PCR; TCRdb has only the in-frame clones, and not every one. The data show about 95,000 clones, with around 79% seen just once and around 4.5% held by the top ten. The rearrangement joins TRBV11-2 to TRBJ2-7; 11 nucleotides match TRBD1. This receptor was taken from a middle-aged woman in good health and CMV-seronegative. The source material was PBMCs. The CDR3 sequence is CASSLVCGTGGCEQYF. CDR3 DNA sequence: TGTGCCAGCAGCTTAGTGTGCGGGACAGGGGGTTGCGAGCAGTACTTC.